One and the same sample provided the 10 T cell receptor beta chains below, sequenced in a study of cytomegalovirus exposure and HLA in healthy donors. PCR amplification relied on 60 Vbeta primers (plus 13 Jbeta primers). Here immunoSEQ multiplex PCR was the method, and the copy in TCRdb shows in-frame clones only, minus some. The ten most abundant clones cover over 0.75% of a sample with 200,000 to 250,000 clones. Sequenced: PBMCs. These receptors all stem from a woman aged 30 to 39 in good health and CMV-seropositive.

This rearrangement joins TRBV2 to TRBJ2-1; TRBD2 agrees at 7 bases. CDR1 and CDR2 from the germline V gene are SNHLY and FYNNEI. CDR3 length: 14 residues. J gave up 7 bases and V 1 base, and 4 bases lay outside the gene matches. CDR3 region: CASSEGRTRNEQFF. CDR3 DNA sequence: TGTGCCAGCAGTGAAGGGAGGACTAGGAATGAGCAGTTCTTC.

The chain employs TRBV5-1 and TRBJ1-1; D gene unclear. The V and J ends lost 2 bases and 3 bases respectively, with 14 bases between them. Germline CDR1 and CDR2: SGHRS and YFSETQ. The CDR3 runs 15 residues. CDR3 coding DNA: TGCGCCAGCAGCTTAACTGGGGAGGAGCACACTGAAGCTTTCTTT. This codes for CASSLTGEEHTEAFF.

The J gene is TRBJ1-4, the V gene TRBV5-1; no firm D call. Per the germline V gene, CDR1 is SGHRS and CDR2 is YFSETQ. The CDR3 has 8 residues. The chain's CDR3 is CEKTRLFF. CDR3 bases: TGCGAAAAGACTAGGCTGTTTTTT.

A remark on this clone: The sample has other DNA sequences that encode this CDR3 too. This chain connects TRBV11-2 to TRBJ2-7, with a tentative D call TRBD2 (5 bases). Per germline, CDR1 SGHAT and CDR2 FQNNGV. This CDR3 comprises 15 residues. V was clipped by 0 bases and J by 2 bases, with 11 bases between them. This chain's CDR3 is CASSLDELAAYEQYF. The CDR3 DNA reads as TGTGCCAGCAGCTTAGACGAGCTAGCTGCCTACGAGCAGTACTTC.

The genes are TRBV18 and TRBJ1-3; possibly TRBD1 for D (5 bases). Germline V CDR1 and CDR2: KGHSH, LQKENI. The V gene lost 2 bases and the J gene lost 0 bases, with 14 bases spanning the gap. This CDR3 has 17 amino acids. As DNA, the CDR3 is TGTGCCAGCTCACCATCTGCAGGGTCCCTCTCTGGAAACACCATATATTTT. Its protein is CASSPSAGSLSGNTIYF.

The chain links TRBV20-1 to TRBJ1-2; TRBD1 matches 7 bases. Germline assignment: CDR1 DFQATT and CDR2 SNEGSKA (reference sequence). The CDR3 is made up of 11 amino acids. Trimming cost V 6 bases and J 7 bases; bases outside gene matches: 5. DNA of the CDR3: TGCAGTGCGGCAGGGGGAGTTGGCTACACCTTC. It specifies CSAAGGVGYTF.

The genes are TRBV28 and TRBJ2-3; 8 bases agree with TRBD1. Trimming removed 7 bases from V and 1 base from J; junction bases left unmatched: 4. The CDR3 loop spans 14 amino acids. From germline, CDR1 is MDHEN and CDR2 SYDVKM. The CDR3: CASTPGQGTDTQYF. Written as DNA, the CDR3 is TGTGCCAGCACCCCGGGACAGGGCACAGATACGCAGTATTTT.

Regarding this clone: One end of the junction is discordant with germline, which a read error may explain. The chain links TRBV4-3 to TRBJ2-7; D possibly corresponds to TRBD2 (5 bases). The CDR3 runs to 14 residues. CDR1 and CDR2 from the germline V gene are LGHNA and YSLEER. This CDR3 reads CASSQDLGAYEQYF. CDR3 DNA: TGCGCCAGCAGTCAAGATTTGGGAGCCTACGAGCAGTACTTC.

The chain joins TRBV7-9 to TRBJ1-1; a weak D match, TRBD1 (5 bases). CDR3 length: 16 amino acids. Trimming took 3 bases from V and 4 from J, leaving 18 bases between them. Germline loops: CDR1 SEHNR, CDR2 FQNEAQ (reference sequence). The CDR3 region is CASSFASPTASTEAFF. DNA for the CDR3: TGTGCCAGCAGCTTCGCTTCGCCGACAGCATCCACTGAAGCTTTCTTT.

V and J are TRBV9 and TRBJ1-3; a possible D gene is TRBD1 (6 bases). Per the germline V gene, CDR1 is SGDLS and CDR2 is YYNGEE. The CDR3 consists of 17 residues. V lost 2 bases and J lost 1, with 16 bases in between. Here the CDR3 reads CASSVTSGTRSGNTIYF. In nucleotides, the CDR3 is TGTGCCAGCAGCGTCACCTCCGGGACACGGTCTGGAAACACCATATATTTT.